A selection of T cell receptor beta chains follows, all from one sample in a study of shared T cell receptors in the human thymus. Assay used: immunoSEQ multiplex PCR; TCRdb lists only in-frame clones, some missing. The sample yields around 730,000 clones, approximately 85% seen once. These records were also assigned to another study, of human thymus T cells.

Sequencing input: thymocytes. The source is a girl less than two years old with a congenital heart defect. CDR3s include the opening cysteine and the closing phenylalanine or tryptophan. A D gene is named only where the DNA matches it firmly. A clone size is listed for some rows: how often the clone was seen (once, few, many), or a class if it is expanded.

d_gene,abundance,v_gene,j_gene,CDR3aa,CDR3nt
.,.,TRBV4-1,TRBJ2-3,CASSQDPSERADTQYF,TGCGCCAGCAGCCAAGATCCTAGCGAGAGGGCAGATACGCAGTATTTT
TRBD1,.,TRBV7-6,TRBJ1-1,CASSLARTGRETEAFF,TGTGCCAGCAGCTTAGCGAGGACAGGGAGAGAAACTGAAGCTTTCTTT
TRBD1,.,TRBV28,TRBJ2-5,CASSLLGTGDLQETQYF,TGTGCCAGCAGTTTATTGGGGACAGGGGACCTTCAAGAGACCCAGTACTTC
.,.,TRBV19,TRBJ1-6,CASSRALDPPPLHF,TGTGCCAGTAGTAGGGCGTTAGATCCGCCACCCCTCCACTTT
.,.,TRBV27,TRBJ2-2,CASSRGGGELFF,TGTGCCAGCAGTCGAGGAGGCGGGGAGCTGTTTTTT
TRBD2,.,TRBV6-4,TRBJ2-7,CASRRLAGGPWEQYF,TGTGCCAGCAGACGACTAGCGGGGGGCCCGTGGGAGCAGTACTTC
TRBD2,.,TRBV5-6,TRBJ2-1,CASSFQGGDNEQFF,TGTGCCAGCAGCTTTCAGGGAGGGGACAATGAGCAGTTCTTC
TRBD1,.,TRBV11-1,TRBJ1-1,CASSPTRDRVSVKNTEAFF,TGTGCCAGCAGCCCTACCCGGGACAGGGTTAGTGTGAAGAACACTGAAGCTTTCTTT
TRBD1,.,TRBV10-3,TRBJ2-5,CAISESGTAAKETQYF,TGTGCCATCAGTGAGTCGGGGACAGCAGCCAAAGAGACCCAGTACTTC
TRBD1,few,TRBV4-1,TRBJ1-2,CASSPGRDRGPANYGYTF,TGCGCCAGCAGTCCGGGACGGGACAGGGGGCCTGCTAACTATGGCTACACCTTC
.,.,TRBV18,TRBJ1-6,CASSLPVPHSPLHF,TGTGCCAGCTCACTCCCTGTTCCCCATTCACCCCTCCACTTT
TRBD1,.,TRBV6-6,TRBJ2-5,CASRLTGGKETQYF,TGTGCCAGCAGGCTGACAGGGGGCAAAGAGACCCAGTACTTC
TRBD2,.,TRBV7-6,TRBJ2-5,CASSHGLAGAGETQYF,TGTGCCAGCAGCCACGGACTAGCGGGGGCGGGGGAGACCCAGTACTTC
TRBD1,once,TRBV6-6,TRBJ1-2,CASIRDRGNNYGYTF,TGTGCCAGCATAAGAGACAGGGGGAACAACTATGGCTACACCTTC
TRBD1,.,TRBV11-2,TRBJ2-5,CASSPLTGAQETQYF,TGTGCCAGCAGCCCGCTCACAGGGGCTCAAGAGACCCAGTACTTC
.,.,TRBV5-1,TRBJ1-1,CASSFHRQVNTEAFF,TGCGCCAGCAGCTTTCATAGACAGGTCAACACTGAAGCTTTCTTT
.,.,TRBV14,TRBJ1-1,CASSQVPTRRWNTEAFF,TGTGCCAGCAGCCAAGTTCCCACCCGGAGGTGGAACACTGAAGCTTTCTTT
.,.,TRBV9,TRBJ1-1,CASSADQWRAGNTEAFF,TGTGCCAGCAGCGCTGACCAGTGGAGGGCGGGCAACACTGAAGCTTTCTTT
TRBD1,.,TRBV18,TRBJ1-1,CASANKGQGLMNTEAFF,TGTGCCAGCGCAAACAAGGGACAGGGTCTCATGAACACTGAAGCTTTCTTT
TRBD1,.,TRBV7-6,TRBJ1-2,CASSTPRQGRKGYSYTF,TGTGCCAGCAGCACACCTCGACAGGGACGCAAGGGCTATAGCTACACCTTC
TRBD1,.,TRBV14,TRBJ2-5,CASSLTGEETQYF,TGTGCCAGCAGCCTGACAGGGGAAGAGACCCAGTACTTC
TRBD1,once,TRBV27,TRBJ1-4,CASSLRDSEKLFF,TGTGCCAGCAGCCTCCGGGACAGCGAAAAACTGTTTTTT
.,few,TRBV15,TRBJ1-1,CATSRGRAEAFF,TGTGCCACCAGCAGAGGGAGGGCTGAAGCTTTCTTT
.,.,TRBV14,TRBJ2-2,CASSQAAHSAGELFF,TGTGCCAGCAGCCAAGCCGCCCACTCCGCCGGGGAGCTGTTTTTT
TRBD1,once,TRBV2,TRBJ2-3,CASSEALGQGANTQYF,TGTGCCAGCAGTGAAGCGCTGGGACAGGGGGCGAATACGCAGTATTTT
TRBD1,.,TRBV10-3,TRBJ2-2,CAIRNRDRGVGTGELFF,TGTGCCATCAGGAACCGGGACAGGGGTGTTGGCACCGGGGAGCTGTTTTTT
.,.,TRBV7-2,TRBJ1-1,CASSLVTGLAAEAFF,TGTGCCAGCAGCTTAGTTACAGGGCTAGCGGCTGAAGCTTTCTTT
TRBD2,.,TRBV7-2,TRBJ2-5,CASSLVPRTSGAQETQYF,TGTGCCAGCAGCTTAGTTCCCCGGACTAGCGGGGCCCAAGAGACCCAGTACTTC
TRBD1,.,TRBV18,TRBJ1-1,CASSHGQGANTEAFF,TGTGCCAGCTCGCACGGACAGGGGGCGAACACTGAAGCTTTCTTT
.,.,TRBV28,TRBJ1-2,CASRLNYGYTF,TGTGCCAGCAGACTTAACTATGGCTACACCTTC
TRBD2,.,TRBV4-1,TRBJ2-2,CASSVRGLASGELFF,TGCGCCAGCAGCGTCCGGGGACTAGCGAGCGGGGAGCTGTTTTTT
.,.,TRBV7-9,TRBJ2-2,CASSSATGNYGELFF,TGTGCCAGCAGCTCGGCCACAGGGAATTACGGGGAGCTGTTTTTT
.,once,TRBV27,TRBJ1-2,CASSLSPQGGYTF,TGTGCCAGCAGTTTATCCCCCCAGGGGGGCTACACCTTC
TRBD2,.,TRBV5-1,TRBJ2-2,CASSFRLAGAITGELFF,TGCGCCAGCAGCTTTCGTCTAGCGGGGGCTATCACCGGGGAGCTGTTTTTT
.,.,TRBV20-1,TRBJ1-1,CSATTTDEAFF,TGCAGTGCTACCACTACCGATGAAGCTTTCTTT
.,.,TRBV18,TRBJ2-1,CASSPLVAPDYNEQFF,TGTGCCAGCTCACCGCTTGTAGCGCCCGACTACAATGAGCAGTTCTTC
TRBD1,.,TRBV4-3,TRBJ2-2,CASSQPNRQGLNTGELFF,TGCGCCAGCAGCCAACCTAACCGACAGGGCCTAAACACCGGGGAGCTGTTTTTT
.,.,TRBV2,TRBJ2-5,CASKQVPRRVAQYF,TGTGCCAGCAAACAGGTCCCAAGACGGGTGGCCCAGTACTTC
.,.,TRBV5-1,TRBJ2-7,CASSLSGNLSKPDYEQYF,TGCGCCAGCAGTTTGTCGGGAAACCTATCAAAACCGGACTACGAGCAGTACTTC
TRBD2,.,TRBV5-6,TRBJ2-5,CASSRGLAGGPPGTQYF,TGTGCCAGCAGCCGGGGATTGGCGGGGGGACCCCCAGGGACCCAGTACTTC
TRBD1,.,TRBV12-5,TRBJ1-1,CASGLVRDRRLNTEAFF,TGTGCTAGTGGTTTGGTACGGGACAGACGATTGAACACTGAAGCTTTCTTT
.,.,TRBV5-4,TRBJ1-1,CASSLGTDRNTEAFF,TGTGCCAGCAGCTTGGGGACAGATCGTAACACTGAAGCTTTCTTT
.,.,TRBV5-8,TRBJ1-2,CASSLLAGRVTVLGYTF,TGTGCCAGCAGCTTATTGGCAGGGAGGGTCACCGTCCTTGGCTACACCTTC
.,.,TRBV7-2,TRBJ2-4,CASSPPAEGGENIQYF,TGTGCCAGCAGCCCACCCGCAGAGGGGGGGGAAAACATTCAGTACTTC
.,.,TRBV6-1,TRBJ1-1,CASSESRGEAFF,TGTGCCAGCAGTGAATCCAGAGGTGAAGCTTTCTTT
TRBD1,once,TRBV27,TRBJ1-1,CASSLSRQGGWNTEAFF,TGTGCCAGCAGTTTATCGCGACAGGGGGGCTGGAACACTGAAGCTTTCTTT
TRBD2,.,TRBV19,TRBJ2-1,CASSISGLAGSPPRYNEQFF,TGTGCCAGTAGTATATCGGGACTAGCGGGGAGTCCCCCTCGGTACAATGAGCAGTTCTTC
.,.,TRBV28,TRBJ2-5,CASSPGETQYF,TGTGCCAGCAGTCCAGGGGAGACCCAGTACTTC
.,.,TRBV28,TRBJ1-2,CASSSPYDGENYGYTF,TGTGCCAGCAGCAGCCCTTATGACGGGGAGAACTATGGCTACACCTTC
.,.,TRBV4-1,TRBJ2-1,CASSQEDSHNEQFF,TGCGCCAGCAGCCAAGAAGACTCGCATAATGAGCAGTTCTTC
TRBD1,.,TRBV2,TRBJ1-2,CASSESYLTGQVTNYGYTF,TGTGCCAGCAGTGAATCATACCTAACCGGACAGGTTACTAACTATGGCTACACCTTC
TRBD1,.,TRBV7-2,TRBJ2-7,CASSVRQGRSYEQYF,TGTGCCAGCAGCGTCCGACAGGGCCGCTCCTACGAGCAGTACTTC
.,.,TRBV7-3,TRBJ1-2,CASSSSYYGYTF,TGTGCCAGCAGCTCCTCCTACTATGGCTACACCTTC
TRBD1,.,TRBV7-7,TRBJ2-1,CASSSPTGGGEQFF,TGTGCTAGCAGCTCGCCCACAGGGGGCGGTGAGCAGTTCTTC
.,.,TRBV5-6,TRBJ1-6,CASSLASGWQSPLHF,TGTGCCAGCAGCTTGGCTTCAGGGTGGCAATCACCCCTCCACTTT
.,.,TRBV28,TRBJ1-1,CASSSPNSRTEAFF,TGTGCCAGCAGCTCTCCCAACAGCCGCACTGAAGCTTTCTTT
TRBD1,few,TRBV9,TRBJ1-6,CASSEGDRGNSPLHF,TGTGCCAGCAGCGAAGGGGACAGGGGTAATTCACCCCTCCACTTT
.,.,TRBV6-6,TRBJ1-4,CASSYREMDEKLFF,TGTGCCAGCAGTTACAGGGAGATGGATGAAAAACTGTTTTTT
TRBD1,.,TRBV19,TRBJ2-7,CASQGQGHEQYF,TGTGCCAGTCAGGGACAGGGCCACGAGCAGTACTTC
TRBD2,.,TRBV5-1,TRBJ2-3,CASRHSAGGLTDTQYF,TGCGCCAGCAGGCACTCGGCGGGGGGCCTAACGGATACGCAGTATTTT